This note documents a single TCR beta chain sequence. No antigen is known for it. This specimen comes from a study of blood T cells in healthy people across ages. Germline lookup yields CDR1 SGHRS and CDR2 YFSETQ. The CDR3 is 14 residues long. Trimming at V came to 5 bases and at J to 15 bases, leaving 14 bases not matched to a gene. Through a sample-barcoded 5' primer and a J-beta primer mix, a second PCR was run for roughly 7 to 11 cycles. Using its own MiXCR run on the 5' RACE reads, TCRdb lists one record per CDR3 protein. This table holds around 1.5 million distinct CDR3 sequences, about 31% found once. General study points: Lack of knowledge of donor CMV status possibly confounded expanded clonotype changes.

J is TRBJ2-1 and V is TRBV5-1; TRBD2 matches 10 bases. This TCR was recovered from a woman in her twenties or thirties in good health. Specimen: blood. The CDR3 DNA sequence: TGCGCCAGCAGTCCTGGACTAGCGGAGGTGAGGTGGTTCTTC. Residues: CASSPGLAEVRWFF. Full variable domain (outside the CDR3, taken from reference TRBV5-1 and TRBJ2-1): KAGVTQTPRYLIKTRGQQVTLSCSPISGHRSVSWYQQTPGQGLQFLFEYFSETQRNKGNFPGRFSGRQFSNSRSEMNVSTLELGDSALYLCASSPGLAEVRWFFGPGTRLTVL.